Detailed here is one T cell receptor beta chain. Produced via immunoSEQ multiplex PCR; TCRdb's table is partial and in-frame only. The table records just over 95,000 clones, approximately 90% of them present only once. This sample was included in a study of blood T cell repertoires in COVID-19. Germline values: CDR1 ENHRY, CDR2 SYGVKD. The V and J ends lost 9 bases and 7 bases respectively, with 21 bases between them. The CDR3 runs to 14 residues. The sequenced sample consisted of peripheral blood. The chain has TRBV10-3 and TRBJ1-1, with D possibly matching TRBD1 (6 bases). This TCR derives from a man aged 55 to 70 with acute or convalescent COVID-19. The CDR3 region has the DNA TGTGCCATGAAGGCCGGGACACCCCAAGGTGAAGCTTTCTTT. It specifies CAMKAGTPQGEAFF.